Below are 25 T cell receptor beta chains sequenced from a single sample in a study of regulatory T cells in long-lasting Graves disease. Through Arm-PCR of CDR3 regions and iRepertoire HTBI primers, TCR beta libraries were built. TCRdb redid the calling of the multiplex PCR reads with MiXCR, one entry per CDR3 protein. The data contain some 400,000 distinct CDR3 sequences, approximately 15% of them singletons. As to time point: newly diagnosed GD, antithyroid drugs for less than 3 months. PBMCs provided the RNA from which the TCR library was made. The sample also formed part of further work on T cells in Graves' hyperthyroidism and ophthalmopathy.

The specimen was peripheral blood mononuclear cells (PBMCs), collected at new diagnosis, from a patient treated with antithyroid drugs. These receptor sequences come from a woman aged 25 to 45 with Graves disease.

In regard to this clonotype: Mismatch with germline at one junction end may stem from a read error. The rearrangement joins TRBV12-3 or TRBV12-4 to TRBJ1-6; 8 positions match TRBD1. The CDR3 is made up of 19 amino acids. CDR3 in amino acids: CASSPRTGQTGTYNSPLYF. The CDR3 DNA follows: TGTGCCAGCAGTCCCCGGACAGGGCAAACTGGAACCTATAATTCACCCCTCTACTTT.

This clonotype was counted many times. V is TRBV7-8 and J is TRBJ2-1, with 10 nucleotides matching TRBD2. CDR1 SGHVS and CDR2 FQNEAQ come from the germline V gene. V lost 6 bases, J lost 7 bases, and 12 bases stayed unmatched. The CDR3 runs to 16 residues. In DNA, the CDR3 is TGTGCCAGCAGACCATCAGGAGCGGGAGGGCGGAATGAGCAGTTCTTC. Translating it yields CASRPSGAGGRNEQFF.

This sequence joins TRBV6-1 and TRBJ2-7; 12 bases align to TRBD2. The germline V gene has CDR1 MNHNS and CDR2 SASEGT. The CDR3 length is 15 residues. V lost 6 bases and J lost 3; bases outside the gene matches: 6. The CDR3 region is CASSRTSGINYEQYF. CDR3 coding DNA: TGTGCCAGCAGCCGGACTAGCGGGATTAACTACGAGCAGTACTTC.

The V call is TRBV7-2, the J call TRBJ2-7, with a weak D call TRBD1 (6 bases). V shed 5 bases and J shed 4 bases, with 15 bases lying between them. Per germline, CDR1 SGHTA and CDR2 FQGNSA. CDR3 length equals 14 residues. CDR3 loop: CASSPGTSQYEQYF. In nucleotides, the CDR3 is TGTGCCAGCAGCCCCGGGACATCACAATACGAGCAGTACTTC.

This sequence joins TRBV5-1 and TRBJ1-2; 8 bases are shared with TRBD1. The CDR3 runs 15 residues. The ends lost 5 bases at V and 6 bases at J; junction bases unmatched: 12. CDR1 and CDR2 (germline): SGHRS, YFSETQ. The CDR3 DNA reads as TGCGCCAGCAGTTATCAGACAGGGGAGCGGGATGGCTACACCTTC. Its translation: CASSYQTGERDGYTF.

Comments on this clonotype: This may stem from a read error, because a much larger clone lies one nucleotide away. This sequence joins TRBV6-2 or TRBV6-3 and TRBJ1-1, with D uncertain. The length of the CDR3 is 15 residues. Germline CDR1 MNHEY, CDR2 SVGEGT. CDR3 sequence (DNA): TGTGCCAGCAGTCCCCGTGGGCCAACGGGCACTGAAGCTTCCTTT. Protein product: CASSPRGPTGTEASF.

In this sample, this clonotype turned up many times. V and J are TRBV2 and TRBJ2-5; 10 bases are a match to TRBD2. J lost 5 bases, V lost 1 base, and 7 bases had no gene match. The germline CDR1 and CDR2 sequences are SNHLY and FYNNEI. The CDR3 spans 16 residues. CDR3 loop: CASSEVRGLALETQYF. The DNA of the CDR3 is TGTGCCAGCAGTGAAGTACGGGGACTAGCGTTGGAGACCCAGTACTTC.

There are a few counts of this clonotype. The rearrangement uses TRBV15 and TRBJ1-2; 7 bases line up with TRBD1. V lost 0 bases to trimming and J lost 3 bases; unmatched junction nucleotides: 7. CDR3 length: 16 amino acids. Looked up from germline, CDR1 is LNHNV and CDR2 is YYDKDF (reference sequence). The CDR3 region is CATSRDHFGTDYGYTF. The CDR3 DNA is TGTGCCACCAGCAGAGATCATTTCGGGACAGACTATGGCTACACCTTC.

Regarding this clonotype: A much larger clone is a single base away; this may be a read error. The chain combines TRBV29-1 with TRBJ2-5, with D perhaps matching TRBD2 (7 bases). This CDR3 comprises 13 residues. Deletions cut 6 bases from V and 11 bases from J, with 22 bases between. Germline CDR1 and CDR2: SQVTM and ANQGSEA. The DNA for the CDR3 is TGCAGCGTCGAACTCGGGGGGCTGAACGTTCAGTACTTC. It yields the protein CSVELGGLNVQYF.

This clonotype was observed many times. The chain joins TRBV2 to TRBJ2-7, with 8 bases aligning to TRBD1. CDR1 and CDR2 from the germline V gene are SNHLY and FYNNEI. CDR3 length equals 14 residues. J gave up 5 bases and V 1 base, and 4 bases lay outside the gene matches. The CDR3 DNA is TGTGCCAGCAGTGAAGGACAGGGGCTGAACGAGCAGTACTTC. Amino acids: CASSEGQGLNEQYF.

The chain couples TRBV30 to TRBJ1-1; D call uncertain. This CDR3 is built from 12 residues. V was shortened by 1 base and J by 5 bases, with 8 bases between the two germline ends. CDR1 is GTSNPN, CDR2 SVGIG, per germline (reference sequence). The CDR3 nucleotides are TGTGCCTGGAGTGGGGCCGGGACTGAAGCTTTCTTT. It encodes CAWSGAGTEAFF.

In its sample, this clonotype was seen many times. This chain joins TRBV3-1 and TRBJ2-5; 9 bases fit TRBD2. The CDR3 totals 16 residues. J gave up 4 bases and V 0 bases, and 6 bases lay outside the gene matches. The germline gives CDR1 LGHDT, CDR2 YNNKEL (reference sequence). The chain's CDR3 is CASSQDDLREGETQYF. CDR3 DNA sequence: TGTGCCAGCAGCCAAGATGATTTGCGGGAGGGAGAGACCCAGTACTTC.

The CDR3 reads CASSQLNSYNEQFF. Here the CDR3 DNA reads TGTGCCAGCAGCCAGTTAAACAGCTACAATGAGCAGTTCTTC. This rearrangement joins TRBV14 to TRBJ2-1, with D unclear. CDR3 length equals 14 residues. Trimming pared 3 bases from V and 3 bases from J, leaving 9 bases between. Germline CDR1 SGHDN, CDR2 FVKESK.

Many counts were recorded for this clonotype. The chain carries TRBV12-3 or TRBV12-4 and TRBJ2-1, with D perhaps matching TRBD1 or TRBD2 (5 bases each). The CDR3 has 14 residues. Trimming took 8 bases from V and 9 from J, leaving 20 bases between them. The DNA for the CDR3 is TGTGCCAGCCTTGGGGCTACTTTAGGAGGTGAGCAGTTCTTC. It encodes CASLGATLGGEQFF.

This sequence joins TRBV27 and TRBJ2-3; 8 nucleotides agree with TRBD2. V lost 7 bases to trimming and J lost 2 bases; unmatched junction nucleotides: 2. Germline CDR1 is MNHEY and CDR2 is SMNVEV (reference sequence). The CDR3 has 13 amino acids. The CDR3 region is CASKTSDTDTQYF. The CDR3, as DNA: TGTGCCAGCAAGACTAGCGACACAGATACGCAGTATTTT.

To note about this clonotype: A much larger clone is a single base away; this may be a read error. The rearrangement uses TRBV2 and TRBJ1-1; 7 bases agree with TRBD1. The CDR3 covers 16 residues. After removal of 8 bases from V and 4 bases from J, the junction contained 16 bases not matched to a gene. The V gene's germline CDR1 is SNHLY and CDR2 FYNNEI. CDR3 loop: CASLTEGNRGGTEAFF. As DNA, the CDR3 is TGTGCCAGCCTCACGGAGGGGAACAGGGGAGGCACTGAAGCTTTCTTT.

A remark on this clonotype: A much larger clone is a single base away; this may be a read error. Given the absence of the conserved phenylalanine or tryptophan at the CDR3 end, a read error is likely. The CDR3 sequence: CASSGMRGRGEKLFL. In DNA, the CDR3 is TGTGCCAGCAGCGGGATGCGGGGGCGCGGTGAAAAACTGTTTCTT. The chain employs TRBV3-1 and TRBJ1-4; tentative D call: TRBD1 (6 bases). The CDR3 sequence is 15 residues long. V was shortened by 5 bases and J by 7 bases, with 17 bases between the two germline ends. The germline V gene encodes CDR1 LGHDT and CDR2 YNNKEL (reference sequence).

This clonotype was seen more than once but under ten times. The chain combines TRBV5-1 with TRBJ1-4; no firm D call. This CDR3 spans 15 amino acids. Germline assignment: CDR1 SGHRS and CDR2 YFSETQ. V gave up 3 bases and J gave up 0 bases, with 9 bases separating them. In DNA, the CDR3 is TGCGCCAGCAGCTCAGGCAGGACAACTAATGAAAAACTGTTTTTT. Amino acid sequence: CASSSGRTTNEKLFF.

At least ten counts were recorded for this clonotype. The chain is built from TRBV7-9 and TRBJ1-5; TRBD1 might be the D (6 bases). Looked up from germline, CDR1 is SEHNR and CDR2 is FQNEAQ (reference sequence). V lost 4 bases and J lost 2, with 12 bases in between. There are 15 residues in the CDR3. CDR3 in amino acids: CASSSDRMGNQPQHF. CDR3 coding DNA: TGTGCCAGCAGCTCCGACAGGATGGGCAATCAGCCCCAGCATTTT.

This clonotype was counted only a few times. This chain links TRBV28 with TRBJ1-5; 9 bases are a match to TRBD1. V dropped 7 bases and J dropped 6; count of bases not matched to a gene: 7. From germline, CDR1 is MDHEN and CDR2 SYDVKM. The CDR3 is made up of 14 amino acids. The DNA for the CDR3 is TGTGCCAGCATTACAGGGGGCGGGGGTCAGCCCCAGCATTTT. As protein: CASITGGGGQPQHF.

This clonotype was picked up a small number of times. Mismatch with germline at one junction end may stem from a read error. The chain is built from TRBV10-3 and TRBJ1-1; 7 bases agree with TRBD1. The CDR3 has 12 residues. The germline V gene has CDR1 ENHRY and CDR2 SYGVKD. This CDR3 reads CAISPGTDEVFF. The CDR3 DNA reads TGTGCCATCAGCCCCGGGACAGATGAAGTTTTCTTT.

Concerning this clonotype: A much larger clone lies a single base off, so this may be a read error. Since no conserved phenylalanine or tryptophan closes the CDR3, a read error is the likely cause. The J gene is TRBJ2-7, the V gene TRBV12-3 or TRBV12-4, with 7 nucleotides matching TRBD2. This CDR3 has 13 residues. V shed 5 bases and J 6 bases; nucleotides not matched to a gene: 7. The DNA for the CDR3 is TGTGCCAGCAGTCCTTACGGGGGGTTCGAGCAGTACTCC. This translates into CASSPYGGFEQYS.

The CDR3 region is CSVVGTSGYEQYF. The DNA for the CDR3 is TGCAGCGTTGTGGGGACTAGCGGTTACGAGCAGTACTTC. The chain employs TRBV29-1 and TRBJ2-7; TRBD2 aligns across 11 bases. The CDR3 is 13 residues long. Germline loops: CDR1 SQVTM, CDR2 ANQGSEA. After removal of 4 bases from V and 4 bases from J, the junction contained 3 bases not matched to a gene.

This clonotype was recorded many times. This chain uses TRBV6-5 with TRBJ2-2, with 7 positions matching TRBD1. V gave up 4 bases and J gave up 4 bases; unmatched junction bases: 6. CDR3 length: 15 residues. Per germline, CDR1 MNHEY and CDR2 SVGAGI. In nucleotides, the CDR3 is TGTGCCAGCAGTTTGACAGGGCAGGGCACCGGGGAGCTGTTTTTT. Translating it yields CASSLTGQGTGELFF.

The chain couples TRBV7-9 to TRBJ2-1; D is possibly TRBD1 (6 bases). Germline V gene lookup returns CDR1 SEHNR and CDR2 FQNEAQ (reference sequence). V was pared by 5 bases and J by 0 bases, with 11 bases between. The CDR3 runs to 15 residues. The CDR3 region is CASSPSRGSYNEQFF. The CDR3 DNA follows: TGTGCCAGCAGCCCTTCCAGGGGCTCCTACAATGAGCAGTTCTTC. The whole variable domain, remainder taken from reference TRBV7-9 and TRBJ2-1, is DTGVSQNPRHKITKRGQNVTFRCDPISEHNRLYWYRQTLGQGPEFLTYFQNEAQLEKSRLLSDRFSAERPKGSFSTLEIQRTEQGDSAMYLCASSPSRGSYNEQFFGPGTRLTVL.